Each of the 23 T cell receptor beta chains below was sequenced from the same sample in a study of cytomegalovirus exposure and HLA in healthy donors. Vbeta (60) and Jbeta (13) primers were used in the PCR. Clones were read by immunoSEQ multiplex PCR, and TCRdb kept only the in-frame ones, dropping some. Of about 160,000 clones listed, 75% to 80% are singletons. The source material was PBMCs. The source is a woman aged 45-60 years in good health and CMV-seropositive.

To note about this clone: The sample has other DNA sequences that encode this CDR3 too. The genes are TRBV5-1 and TRBJ2-5; 9 bases agree with TRBD2. CDR1 and CDR2 from the germline V gene are SGHRS and YFSETQ. The CDR3 length is 15 residues. The trim removed 5 bases at V and 1 base at J, leaving 6 bases unmatched. CDR3 DNA sequence: TGCGCCAGCAGTTTTAGCGGGGGCCCCCAAGAGACCCAGTACTTC. This codes for CASSFSGGPQETQYF.

V and J are TRBV5-1 and TRBJ1-4; 10 bases are a match to TRBD1. CDR3 length equals 15 residues. Germline V lookup: CDR1 SGHRS, CDR2 YFSETQ. The trim removed 4 bases at V and 7 bases at J, leaving 7 bases unmatched. The DNA of the CDR3 is TGCGCCAGCAGCCTGGGGGACAGGGGTATTGAAAAACTGTTTTTT. It is translated as CASSLGDRGIEKLFF.

The rearrangement uses TRBV2 and TRBJ2-7, with D possibly being TRBD1 (6 bases). This CDR3 spans 11 amino acids. Germline V CDR1 and CDR2: SNHLY, FYNNEI. Between the trimmed V and J ends, which lost 8 bases and 3 bases, there was a span of 8 bases. The CDR3, as DNA: TGTGCCAGCCGACAGGTCTACGAGCAGTACTTC. Its translation: CASRQVYEQYF.

The rearrangement joins TRBV7-3 to TRBJ2-5; D is ambiguous. V shed 4 bases and J shed 3 bases, with 12 bases lying between them. Looked up from germline, CDR1 is SGHTA and CDR2 is FQGTGA. The CDR3 is made up of 14 amino acids. The CDR3 DNA reads TGTGCCAGCAGCTCGTCCGGGTCAGAAGAGACCCAGTACTTC. It encodes CASSSSGSEETQYF.

The V gene is TRBV7-8, the J gene TRBJ1-4, with D possibly matching TRBD1 (5 bases). Germline V gene lookup returns CDR1 SGHVS and CDR2 FQNEAQ. V lost 5 bases, J lost 8 bases, and 15 bases lay in between. The CDR3 sequence is 14 residues long. In nucleotides, the CDR3 is TGTGCCAGCAGCCCGACAGCCCCAGGAGAAAAACTGTTTTTT. Its protein is CASSPTAPGEKLFF.

Points on this clone: One end of the junction does not line up with germline, which may come from a read error. The genes are TRBV7-7 and TRBJ2-5; 9 bases line up with TRBD2. This CDR3 region has 16 residues. Germline CDR1 SSHAT, CDR2 FNYEAQ (reference sequence). CDR3 DNA sequence: TGTGCTAGCAGCGCGGGGGGGAGCGGGGCCCAAGGGGGCCAGTACTTC. It translates to CASSAGGSGAQGGQYF.

The rearrangement uses TRBV10-3 and TRBJ2-7; 9 bases match TRBD1. CDR1 is ENHRY, CDR2 SYGVKD, per germline. The ends lost 10 bases at V and 3 bases at J; junction bases unmatched: 10. This CDR3 spans 14 amino acids. This CDR3 reads CATYSGTGYYEQYF. The CDR3 DNA follows: TGTGCCACCTACTCCGGGACAGGGTACTACGAGCAGTACTTC.

The chain is built from TRBV9 and TRBJ2-6; D is ambiguous. V dropped 0 bases and J dropped 0 bases, with 13 bases sitting between them. This CDR3 is built from 18 residues. Germline V gene sequence: CDR1 SGDLS, CDR2 YYNGEE. This chain's CDR3 is CASSVGPGFHSGANVLTF. The CDR3, as DNA: TGTGCCAGCAGCGTAGGGCCAGGATTCCACTCTGGGGCCAACGTCCTGACTTTC.

V is TRBV7-9 and J is TRBJ1-5; 9 bases align to TRBD1. Trimming took 5 bases from V and 5 from J; bases not matched to a gene: 4. CDR3 size: 14 residues. Germline V CDR1 and CDR2: SEHNR, FQNEAQ (reference sequence). CDR3 sequence: CASSHTGGDQPQHF. The CDR3 bases are TGTGCCAGCAGCCACACAGGGGGCGATCAGCCCCAGCATTTT.

V usage is TRBV5-6 and J usage is TRBJ2-2; 10 bases line up with TRBD1. The CDR3 contains 16 residues. Germline lookup yields CDR1 SGHDT and CDR2 YYEEEE. With 0 bases clipped from V and 7 bases from J, the junction kept 6 bases outside the gene matches. The CDR3 here is CASSLAGTGEFGELFF. CDR3 DNA: TGTGCCAGCAGCTTGGCCGGGACAGGGGAGTTCGGGGAGCTGTTTTTT. Looking up the rest from reference TRBV5-6 and TRBJ2-2 gives the full variable domain: DAGVTQSPTHLIKTRGQQVTLRCSPKSGHDTVSWYQQALGQGPQFIFQYYEEEERQRGNFPDRFSGHQFPNYSSELNVNALLLGDSALYLCASSLAGTGEFGELFFGEGSRLTVL.

This clone was detected once. The chain joins TRBV11-3 to TRBJ2-5; TRBD2 matches 8 bases. CDR1 is SGHNT and CDR2 is YENEEA in the germline V gene. V lost 5 bases and J lost 4; bases outside the gene matches: 9. This CDR3 has 15 amino acids. Here the CDR3 reads CASSRSTSGIETQYF. CDR3 DNA: TGTGCCAGCAGCCGTTCAACTAGCGGAATAGAGACCCAGTACTTC.

The gene calls are TRBV5-1 and TRBJ1-4; TRBD1 matches 8 bases. The V gene's germline CDR1 is SGHRS and CDR2 YFSETQ. The CDR3 spans 14 residues. V trimming: 3 bases; J trimming: 5 bases; junction bases outside the gene matches: 3. The CDR3 bases are TGCGCCAGCAGCTGGACAGGGCTAAATGAAAAACTGTTTTTT. Its translation: CASSWTGLNEKLFF.

The genes are TRBV6-6 and TRBJ1-2; 9 bases are a match to TRBD1. V lost 6 bases and J lost 8; bases outside the gene matches: 4. Germline CDR1 and CDR2: MNHNY and SVGAGI (reference sequence). The CDR3 spans 12 residues. The CDR3, as DNA: TGTGCCAGCAGCCACAGGGGGCTAGGCTACACCTTC. Protein: CASSHRGLGYTF.

The chain uses TRBV5-4 and TRBJ2-5; the match to TRBD1 covers 11 bases. This CDR3 region has 15 residues. CDR1 SGHNT and CDR2 YYREEE come from the germline V gene (reference sequence). The J segment lost 4 bases and the V segment lost 4 bases, leaving 6 bases of the junction unmatched. The CDR3 is CASSRTGGARETQYF. The CDR3 DNA reads as TGTGCCAGCAGCCGGACAGGGGGCGCACGAGAGACCCAGTACTTC.

J is TRBJ2-7 and V is TRBV7-2, with TRBD2 matching over 7 bases. The germline CDR1 and CDR2 sequences are SGHTA and FQGNSA. The junction had 7 bases not matched to a gene; V was cut back by 5 bases and J by 0 bases. The CDR3 consists of 15 residues. The DNA for the CDR3 is TGTGCCAGCAGCCCAGCGGGGACCAGCTCCTACGAGCAGTACTTC. Protein product: CASSPAGTSSYEQYF.

This clone was seen once. The V call is TRBV7-9, the J call TRBJ2-1, with TRBD2 matching 7 bases. CDR3 length: 17 residues. The ends lost 6 bases at V and 4 bases at J; junction bases unmatched: 15. The germline gives CDR1 SEHNR, CDR2 FQNEAQ (reference sequence). CDR3: CASSTLAASGIYNEQFF. The CDR3 DNA sequence: TGTGCCAGCAGTACCCTAGCGGCCTCAGGGATATACAATGAGCAGTTCTTC.

This chain uses TRBV9 with TRBJ1-3, with no clear D. Trimming stripped 0 bases from V and 2 bases from J, with 9 bases between. Per germline, CDR1 SGDLS and CDR2 YYNGEE. There are 15 residues in the CDR3. The CDR3 reads CASSVAGVTGNTIYF. The CDR3 DNA sequence: TGTGCCAGCAGCGTAGCCGGGGTCACTGGAAACACCATATATTTT.

The V and J genes are TRBV19 and TRBJ2-1, with TRBD2 identical over 8 bases. Germline values: CDR1 LNHDA, CDR2 SQIVND (reference sequence). The CDR3 runs 15 residues. After removal of 5 bases from V and 4 bases from J, the junction contained 7 bases not matched to a gene. As DNA, the CDR3 is TGTGCCAGTAGTCCTAGGAGCGGGGGTTACAATGAGCAGTTCTTC. This translates into CASSPRSGGYNEQFF.

This rearrangement joins TRBV7-2 to TRBJ1-4; TRBD1 matches 8 bases. The CDR3 length is 14 residues. CDR1 is SGHTA and CDR2 is FQGNSA in the germline V gene. V shed 1 base, J shed 5 bases, and the junction held 0 bases outside the gene matches. CDR3 sequence reads: CASSLGQGNEKLFF. CDR3 in DNA: TGTGCCAGCAGCTTAGGACAGGGGAATGAAAAACTGTTTTTT.

The chain employs TRBV10-3 and TRBJ1-1; TRBD1 agrees at 10 bases. The length of the CDR3 is 19 residues. CDR1 ENHRY and CDR2 SYGVKD come from the germline V gene. The V and J ends lost 3 bases and 0 bases, in that order; junction bases with no gene match: 13. Here the CDR3 reads CAISELEGGQGTMNTEAFF. The CDR3 DNA is TGTGCCATCAGTGAATTAGAAGGGGGACAGGGGACCATGAACACTGAAGCTTTCTTT.

The chain has TRBV6-5 and TRBJ2-7, with TRBD1 identical over 8 bases. The CDR3 contains 16 residues. The trim removed 0 bases at V and 2 bases at J, leaving 6 bases unmatched. Germline V gene lookup returns CDR1 MNHEY and CDR2 SVGAGI. This chain's CDR3 is CASSYSVSGGAYEQYF. The CDR3 DNA follows: TGTGCCAGCAGTTACTCTGTTTCAGGGGGCGCCTACGAGCAGTACTTC.

The chain links TRBV18 to TRBJ1-6, with D possibly being TRBD1 (6 bases). This CDR3 region has 17 residues. Trimming pared 3 bases from V and 4 bases from J, leaving 16 bases between. Per germline, CDR1 KGHSH and CDR2 LQKENI. The CDR3 is CASSPRPGDTYNSPLHF. The CDR3 region has the DNA TGTGCCAGCTCACCTCGTCCAGGGGACACATATAATTCACCCCTCCACTTT.

V is TRBV19 and J is TRBJ2-5; possibly TRBD2 for D (6 bases). The CDR3 length is 16 residues. Per the germline V gene, CDR1 is LNHDA and CDR2 is SQIVND (reference sequence). V lost 8 bases and J 7 bases, leaving 26 bases between the germline ends. The DNA for the CDR3 is TGTGCCAGTCGACCGATGCCGGGACTGGAGATAGGGACCCAGTACTTC. Encoded protein: CASRPMPGLEIGTQYF.